This T cell receptor (beta chain) was sequenced for a study of CXCR3-negative and CXCR3-positive naive CD8 T cells. The overall study: There were about 135 million TRB reads altogether, and each library had about 1.5 +/- 0.3 million of them.

On this clonotype: What it binds is not known.

Study-level points and caveats: For CXCR3-positive naive cells, TRB CDR3s were more hydrophobic than those of CXCR3-negative naive cells.

The libraries of TRB cDNA were constructed through 5' RACE using UMI labels. With the 5' RACE reads reprocessed, TCRdb shows one record per CDR3 protein and no DNA. The sample's table shows approximately 56,000 distinct CDR3 sequences. Per germline, CDR1 SQVTM and CDR2 ANQGSEA. The CDR3 runs 15 residues. Naive CD8+ T cells showed CD45RO-CCR7+CD27+CD95-. V gene TRBV29-1 combines with J gene TRBJ2-7; lacking DNA, the TRBD2 call made by TCRdb goes unchecked. This TCR was sampled from a human donor in good health. Some clones in this sample may be carry-over from other donors' samples. Sequenced input: naive CXCR3- CD8+ T cells from blood. Subset defined: CD45RO-CCR7+CD27+CD95- naive CD8+ T cells lacking CXCR3 (TNR3-). The CDR3 spells CSVEDHSGREYEQYF.